The 10 T cell receptor beta chains listed next were all sequenced from one sample in a study of patients and donors after allogeneic stem cell transplantation. A single record per CDR3 protein comes from TCRdb applying MiXCR to the RT-PCR reads. The sample comprises about a million distinct CDR3 sequences, 18% of which are singletons, and 5% to 6.5% rests with the top ten. Material: blood, either unsorted or a sorted T cell fraction (not recorded which). These receptors were collected from a human donor who was either an allogeneic HSCT recipient or a stem cell or donor lymphocyte infusion donor (not recorded which). It is not recorded whose cells these are; they may come from a transplant donor.

The genes are TRBV5-1 and TRBJ1-1; D is possibly TRBD1 (5 bases). This CDR3 is 13 amino acids long. Germline CDR1 and CDR2: SGHRS and YFSETQ. Trimming removed 8 bases at V and 4 bases at J, with 15 bases between. The CDR3 is CASALGVSTEAFF. In nucleotides, the CDR3 is TGCGCCAGTGCCCTGGGGGTGAGCACTGAAGCTTTCTTT.

This clonotype was counted between two and nine times. V gene TRBV12-3 or TRBV12-4 combines with J gene TRBJ2-1; D is uncertain. V was clipped by 8 bases and J by 6 bases, with 17 bases between them. This CDR3 is built from 14 residues. CDR3: CASSSPTKGNEQFF. CDR3 DNA: TGTGCCAGCTCCTCTCCGACCAAGGGCAATGAGCAGTTCTTC.

The chain is built from TRBV10-3 and TRBJ1-2, with TRBD1 identical over 9 bases. The V gene end was trimmed by 6 bases and the J gene end by 6 bases; junction bases not matched to a gene: 11. There are 15 residues in the CDR3. Germline CDR1 reads ENHRY; CDR2 reads SYGVKD. CDR3: CAISLRTGEMDGYTF. In nucleotides, the CDR3 is TGTGCCATCAGCCTGAGGACAGGGGAGATGGATGGCTACACCTTC.

This clonotype was seen only once. The gene calls are TRBV4-3 and TRBJ2-2; weak D call: TRBD1 (6 bases). The length of the CDR3 is 17 residues. V was clipped by 1 base and J by 1 base, with 13 bases between them. Germline assignment: CDR1 LGHNA and CDR2 YSLEER. CDR3 coding DNA: TGCGCCAGCAGCCAAGGTCCTGGGGGCAGGAACACCGGGGAGCTGTTTTTT. The encoded protein is CASSQGPGGRNTGELFF.

This clonotype was picked up a small number of times. The gene calls are TRBV24-1 and TRBJ2-1, with 10 bases that match TRBD1. There are 13 residues in the CDR3. CDR1 and CDR2 (germline): KGHDR, SFDVKD. The CDR3 protein is CAQGGQGYNEQFF. The CDR3 DNA follows: TGTGCTCAGGGGGGACAGGGGTACAATGAGCAGTTCTTC.

The gene calls are TRBV24-1 and TRBJ2-2; D is unresolved. CDR3 length: 11 amino acids. CDR1 is KGHDR, CDR2 SFDVKD, per germline. V lost 5 bases and J 4 bases, leaving 1 base between the germline ends. CDR3 nucleotides: TGTGCCACCAGTGTCACCGGGGAGCTGTTTTTT. Its translation is CATSVTGELFF.

In its sample, this clonotype was seen a few times. CDR3 loop: CASSVGVGGTEAFF. CDR3 bases: TGTGCCAGCAGCGTAGGGGTAGGGGGCACTGAAGCTTTCTTT. This chain connects TRBV9 to TRBJ1-1, with TRBD1 as a possible D gene (6 bases). Between the trimmed V and J ends, which lost 0 bases and 4 bases, there was a span of 10 bases. This CDR3 has 14 amino acids. Germline V lookup: CDR1 SGDLS, CDR2 YYNGEE.

Only a few counts were recorded for this clonotype. This chain connects TRBV5-1 to TRBJ2-2; D not certain. The germline V gene encodes CDR1 SGHRS and CDR2 YFSETQ. The CDR3 extends over 14 amino acids. V was clipped by 5 bases and J by 0 bases, with 8 bases between them. CDR3 residues: CASSINPNTGELFF. CDR3 sequence (DNA): TGCGCCAGCAGTATAAACCCGAACACCGGGGAGCTGTTTTTT.

The V call is TRBV10-3, the J call TRBJ1-1; D gene ambiguous. Germline CDR1 and CDR2: ENHRY and SYGVKD. Trimming cost V 4 bases and J 3 bases, with 9 bases left between them. The CDR3 spans 13 residues. CDR3 protein: CAISVQRDTEAFF. DNA for the CDR3: TGTGCCATCAGTGTACAAAGGGACACTGAAGCTTTCTTT.

This clonotype was seen a handful of times. The chain has TRBV10-3 and TRBJ1-6, with D tentatively TRBD1 (5 bases). Germline V lookup: CDR1 ENHRY, CDR2 SYGVKD. Trimming shortened V by 6 bases and J by 5 bases, and 11 bases separated the two germline ends. The CDR3 extends over 14 amino acids. The CDR3 bases are TGTGCCATCAGGCCAGGGAGGGATAATTCACCCCTCCACTTT. Its translation: CAIRPGRDNSPLHF.